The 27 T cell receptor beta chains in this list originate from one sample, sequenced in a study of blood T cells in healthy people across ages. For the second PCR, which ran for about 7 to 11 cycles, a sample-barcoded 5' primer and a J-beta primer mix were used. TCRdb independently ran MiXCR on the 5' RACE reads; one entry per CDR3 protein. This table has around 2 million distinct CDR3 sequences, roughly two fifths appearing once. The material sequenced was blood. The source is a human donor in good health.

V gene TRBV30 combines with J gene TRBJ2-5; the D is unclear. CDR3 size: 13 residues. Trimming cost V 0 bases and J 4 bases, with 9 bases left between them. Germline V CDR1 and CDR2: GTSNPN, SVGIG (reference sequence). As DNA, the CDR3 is TGTGCCTGGAGTGTAAACTACGGAGAGACCCAGTACTTC. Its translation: CAWSVNYGETQYF.

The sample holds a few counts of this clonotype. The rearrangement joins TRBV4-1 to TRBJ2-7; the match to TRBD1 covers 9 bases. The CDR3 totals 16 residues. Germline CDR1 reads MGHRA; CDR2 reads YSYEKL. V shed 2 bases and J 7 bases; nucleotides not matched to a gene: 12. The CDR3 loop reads CASSQLGGQGPGEQYF. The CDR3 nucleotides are TGCGCCAGCAGCCAACTTGGGGGACAGGGTCCAGGAGAGCAGTACTTC.

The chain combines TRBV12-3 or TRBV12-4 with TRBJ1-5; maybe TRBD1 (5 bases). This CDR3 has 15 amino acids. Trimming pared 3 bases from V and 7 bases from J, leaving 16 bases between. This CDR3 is CASSFEGVQEQPQHF. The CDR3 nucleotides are TGTGCCAGCAGTTTTGAAGGGGTTCAGGAACAGCCCCAGCATTTT.

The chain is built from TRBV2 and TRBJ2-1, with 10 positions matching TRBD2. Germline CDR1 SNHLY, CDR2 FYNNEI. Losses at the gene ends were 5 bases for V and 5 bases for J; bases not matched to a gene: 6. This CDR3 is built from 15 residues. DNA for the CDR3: TGTGCCAGCAGTCTTAGCGGGGGGTGGGACAATGAGCAGTTCTTC. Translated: CASSLSGGWDNEQFF.

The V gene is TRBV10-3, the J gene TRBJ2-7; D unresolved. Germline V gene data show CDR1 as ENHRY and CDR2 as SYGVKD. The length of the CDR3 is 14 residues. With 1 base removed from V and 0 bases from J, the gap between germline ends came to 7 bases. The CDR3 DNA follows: TGTGCCATCAGTGAGTTAGCTGGCTCCTACGAGCAGTACTTC. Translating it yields CAISELAGSYEQYF.

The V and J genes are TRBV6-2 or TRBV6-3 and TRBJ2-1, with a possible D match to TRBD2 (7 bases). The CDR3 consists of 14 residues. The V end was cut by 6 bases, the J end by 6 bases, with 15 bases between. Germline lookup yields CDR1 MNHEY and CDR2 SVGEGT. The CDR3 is CASRQRGGRNEQFF. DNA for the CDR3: TGTGCCAGCAGACAGAGGGGGGGCCGCAATGAGCAGTTCTTC.

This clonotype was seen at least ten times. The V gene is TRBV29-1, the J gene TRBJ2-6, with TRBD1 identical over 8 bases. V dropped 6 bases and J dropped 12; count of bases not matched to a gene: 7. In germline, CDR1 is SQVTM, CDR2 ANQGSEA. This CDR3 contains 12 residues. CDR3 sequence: CSVTGTGSVLTF. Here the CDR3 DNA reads TGCAGCGTGACCGGGACAGGCTCCGTCCTGACTTTC.

The CDR3 DNA reads as TGTGCCGCCGGGGGAGGGGGAGATACGCAGTATTTT. Its translation: CAAGGGGDTQYF. V usage is TRBV6-5 and J usage is TRBJ2-3; a weak D match, TRBD2 (7 bases). Between the trimmed V and J ends, which lost 11 bases and 5 bases, there was a span of 14 bases. Germline V lookup: CDR1 MNHEY, CDR2 SVGAGI. The length of the CDR3 is 12 residues.

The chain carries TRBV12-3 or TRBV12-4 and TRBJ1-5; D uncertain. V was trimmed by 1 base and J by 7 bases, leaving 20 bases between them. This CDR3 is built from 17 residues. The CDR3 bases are TGTGCCAGCAGTTTAGGCTTCGCCGGGGATCGCAGGCAGCCCCAGCATTTT. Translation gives CASSLGFAGDRRQPQHF.

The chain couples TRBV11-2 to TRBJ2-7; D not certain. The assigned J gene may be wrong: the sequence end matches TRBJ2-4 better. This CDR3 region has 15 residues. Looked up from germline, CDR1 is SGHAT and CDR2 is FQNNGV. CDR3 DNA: TGTGCCAGCAGCCCATTCGGGCAGAGCCGGAACATTCAGTACTTC. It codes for CASSPFGQSRNIQYF.

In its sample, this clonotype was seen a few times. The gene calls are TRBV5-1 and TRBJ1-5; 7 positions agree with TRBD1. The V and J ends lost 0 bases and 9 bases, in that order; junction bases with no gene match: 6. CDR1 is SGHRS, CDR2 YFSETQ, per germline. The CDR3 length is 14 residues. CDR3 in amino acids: CASSLGQGDRPQHF. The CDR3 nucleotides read TGCGCCAGCAGCTTGGGGCAGGGGGATCGGCCCCAGCATTTT.

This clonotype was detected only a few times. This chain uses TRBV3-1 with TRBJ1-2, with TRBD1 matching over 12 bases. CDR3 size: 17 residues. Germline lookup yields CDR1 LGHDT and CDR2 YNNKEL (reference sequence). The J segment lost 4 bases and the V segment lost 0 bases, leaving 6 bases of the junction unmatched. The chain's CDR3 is CASSQDLGQGATYGYTF. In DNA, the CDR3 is TGTGCCAGCAGCCAAGATCTGGGACAGGGGGCTACCTATGGCTACACCTTC.

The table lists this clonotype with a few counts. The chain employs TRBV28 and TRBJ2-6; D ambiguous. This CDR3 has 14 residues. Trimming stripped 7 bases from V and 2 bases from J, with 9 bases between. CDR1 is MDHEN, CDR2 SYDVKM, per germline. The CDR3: CASNLDAGANVLTF. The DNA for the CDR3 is TGTGCCAGCAACCTAGATGCTGGGGCCAACGTCCTGACTTTC.

This CDR3 reads CASSQEEQATGELFF. The CDR3 nucleotides read TGCGCCAGCAGCCAAGAGGAACAGGCTACCGGGGAGCTGTTTTTT. The chain joins TRBV4-1 to TRBJ2-2; D possibly corresponds to TRBD1 (5 bases). The germline CDR1 and CDR2 sequences are MGHRA and YSYEKL. The length of the CDR3 is 15 residues. The V end was cut by 0 bases, the J end by 5 bases, with 10 bases between.

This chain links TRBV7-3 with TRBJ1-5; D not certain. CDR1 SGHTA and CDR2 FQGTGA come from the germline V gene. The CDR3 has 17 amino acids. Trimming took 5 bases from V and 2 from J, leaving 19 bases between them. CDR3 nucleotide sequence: TGTGCCAGCAGCGGAAAAGACGGAGACCATGGCAATCAGCCCCAGCATTTT. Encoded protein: CASSGKDGDHGNQPQHF.

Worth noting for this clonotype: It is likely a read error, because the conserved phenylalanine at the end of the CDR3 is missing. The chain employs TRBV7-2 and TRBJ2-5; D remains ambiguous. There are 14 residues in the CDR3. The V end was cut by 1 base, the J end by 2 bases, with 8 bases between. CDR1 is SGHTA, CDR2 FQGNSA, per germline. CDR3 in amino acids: CASSLGQIQETQYV. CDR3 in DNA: TGTGCCAGCAGCTTAGGGCAGATTCAAGAGACCCAGTACGTC.

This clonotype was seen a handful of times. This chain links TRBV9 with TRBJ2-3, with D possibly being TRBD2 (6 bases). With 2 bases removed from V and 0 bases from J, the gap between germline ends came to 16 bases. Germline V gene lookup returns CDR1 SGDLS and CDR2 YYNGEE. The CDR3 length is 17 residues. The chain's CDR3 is CASSVRLEGTSTDTQYF. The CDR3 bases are TGTGCCAGCAGCGTTCGTTTGGAGGGCACTAGCACAGATACGCAGTATTTT.

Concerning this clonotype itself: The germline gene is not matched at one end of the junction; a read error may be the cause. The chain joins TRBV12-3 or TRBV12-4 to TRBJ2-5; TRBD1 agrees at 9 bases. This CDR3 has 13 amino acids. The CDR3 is CAGSLGTGREQYF. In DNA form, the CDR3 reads TGTGCCGGCAGTCTGGGGACAGGGAGGGAGCAGTACTTC.

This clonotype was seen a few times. The CDR3 DNA reads TGCAGTGCTAGTGGAGGACTAGCGAGATATGAGCAGTTCTTC. It translates to CSASGGLARYEQFF. V gene TRBV20-1 combines with J gene TRBJ2-1, with 9 bases fitting TRBD2. The V segment lost 3 bases and the J segment 8 bases; nucleotides outside the gene matches: 8. The CDR3 consists of 14 residues. Germline CDR1 is DFQATT and CDR2 is SNEGSKA (reference sequence).

The CDR3 protein is CASTTGTGHSSETQYF. The DNA for the CDR3 is TGTGCCAGCACCACGGGGACGGGACATTCTTCAGAGACCCAGTACTTC. This chain uses TRBV6-2 or TRBV6-3 with TRBJ2-5, with a tentative D call TRBD1 (6 bases). The V gene's germline CDR1 is MNHEY and CDR2 SVGEGT. Trimming took 7 bases from V and 4 from J, leaving 22 bases between them. The CDR3 loop spans 16 amino acids.

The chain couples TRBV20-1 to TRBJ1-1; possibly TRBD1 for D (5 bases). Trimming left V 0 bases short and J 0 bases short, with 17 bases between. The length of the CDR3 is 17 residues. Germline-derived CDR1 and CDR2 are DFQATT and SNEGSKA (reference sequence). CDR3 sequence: CSARELWATGLNTEAFF. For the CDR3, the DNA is TGCAGTGCTAGAGAGTTGTGGGCTACAGGATTGAACACTGAAGCTTTCTTT.

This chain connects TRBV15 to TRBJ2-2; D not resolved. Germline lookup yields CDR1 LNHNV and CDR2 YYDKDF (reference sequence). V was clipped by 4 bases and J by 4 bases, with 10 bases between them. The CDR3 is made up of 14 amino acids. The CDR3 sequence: CATSTSSATGELFF. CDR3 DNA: TGTGCCACCAGCACCTCTAGTGCCACCGGGGAGCTGTTTTTT.

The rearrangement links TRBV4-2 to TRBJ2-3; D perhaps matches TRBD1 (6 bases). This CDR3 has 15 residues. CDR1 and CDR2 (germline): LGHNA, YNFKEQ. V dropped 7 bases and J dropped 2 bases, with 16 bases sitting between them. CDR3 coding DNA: TGTGCCAGCACCGGAAGAGGACAGTACACAGATACGCAGTATTTT. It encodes CASTGRGQYTDTQYF.

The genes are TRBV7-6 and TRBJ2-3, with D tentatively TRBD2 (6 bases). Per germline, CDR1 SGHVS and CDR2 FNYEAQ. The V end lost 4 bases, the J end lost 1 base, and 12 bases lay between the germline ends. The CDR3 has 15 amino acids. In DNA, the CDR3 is TGTGCCAGCAGCTACGGGACTTCTCGCACAGATACGCAGTATTTT. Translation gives CASSYGTSRTDTQYF. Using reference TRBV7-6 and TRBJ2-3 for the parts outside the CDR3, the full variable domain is GAGVSQSPRYKVTKRGQDVALRCDPISGHVSLYWYRQALGQGPEFLTYFNYEAQQDKSGLPNDRFSAERPEGSISTLTIQRTEQRDSAMYRCASSYGTSRTDTQYFGPGTRLTVL.

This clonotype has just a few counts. The CDR3 loop is CASSQALGRGTGELFF. CDR3 DNA: TGCGCCAGCAGCCAGGCCTTGGGCAGGGGAACCGGGGAGCTGTTTTTT. The chain carries TRBV4-3 and TRBJ2-2; tentative D call: TRBD1 (6 bases). The V end was cut by 3 bases, the J end by 5 bases, with 16 bases between. Germline V gene sequence: CDR1 LGHNA, CDR2 YSLEER. The CDR3 runs 16 residues.

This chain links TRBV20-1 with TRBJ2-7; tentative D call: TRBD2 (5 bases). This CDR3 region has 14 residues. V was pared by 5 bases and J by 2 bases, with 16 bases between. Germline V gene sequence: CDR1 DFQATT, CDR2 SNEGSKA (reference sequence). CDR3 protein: CSAVDMVGAYEQYF. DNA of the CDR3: TGCAGTGCTGTAGACATGGTCGGGGCCTACGAGCAGTACTTC.

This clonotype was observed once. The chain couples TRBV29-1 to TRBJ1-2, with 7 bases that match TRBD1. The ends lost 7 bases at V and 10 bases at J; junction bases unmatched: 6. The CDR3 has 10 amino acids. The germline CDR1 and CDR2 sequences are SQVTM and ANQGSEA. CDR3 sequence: CSAWTGVYTF. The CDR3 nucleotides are TGCAGCGCTTGGACAGGCGTCTACACCTTC.